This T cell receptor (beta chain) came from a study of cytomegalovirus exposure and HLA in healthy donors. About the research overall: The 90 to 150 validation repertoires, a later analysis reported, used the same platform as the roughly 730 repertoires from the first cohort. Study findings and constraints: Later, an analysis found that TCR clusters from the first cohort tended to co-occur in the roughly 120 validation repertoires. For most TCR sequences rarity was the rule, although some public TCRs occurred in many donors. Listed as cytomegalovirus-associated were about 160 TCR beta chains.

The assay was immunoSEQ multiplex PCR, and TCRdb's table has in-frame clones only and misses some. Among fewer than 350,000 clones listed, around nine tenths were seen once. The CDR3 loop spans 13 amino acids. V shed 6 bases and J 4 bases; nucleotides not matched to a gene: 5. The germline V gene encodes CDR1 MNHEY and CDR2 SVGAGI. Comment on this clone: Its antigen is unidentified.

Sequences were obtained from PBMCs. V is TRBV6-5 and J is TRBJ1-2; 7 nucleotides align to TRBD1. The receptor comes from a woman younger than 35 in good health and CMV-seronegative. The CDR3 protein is CASRTTGRYGYTF. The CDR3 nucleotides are TGTGCCAGCAGGACGACAGGGCGCTATGGCTACACCTTC.